Listed below are T cell receptor beta chains from one sample, sequenced in a study of response to subunit inactivated influenza vaccine. TCRdb recomputed calls from the RT-PCR reads with MiXCR, one row per CDR3 protein. Of about 830,000 distinct CDR3 sequences in the sample, approximately 17% were seen once. Source: PBMCs from blood, taken 4 to 6 days after vaccination. These receptor sequences come from a man aged 45-60 years who received an inactivated influenza vaccine. The CDR3 runs from the conserved cysteine through the conserved F or W. A D gene is named only where the DNA matches it firmly. Clone size is shown for a subset of rows, as once, few, many or a class of expanded clone.

J gene: TRBJ2-3; clone size: .; V gene: TRBV7-2; D gene: TRBD2; CDR3 protein: CASSLRRGALTDTQYF; CDR3 DNA: TGTGCCAGCAGCTTGCGGCGGGGGGCCCTCACAGATACGCAGTATTTT
J gene: TRBJ2-2; clone size: many; V gene: TRBV6-2/TRBV6-3; D gene: .; CDR3 protein: CASSYSRSGELFF; CDR3 DNA: TGTGCCAGCAGTTACTCGAGGTCCGGGGAGCTGTTTTTT
J gene: TRBJ1-5; clone size: .; V gene: TRBV6-1; D gene: .; CDR3 protein: CASSATWGPDQPQHF; CDR3 DNA: TGTGCCAGCAGTGCCACTTGGGGGCCGGATCAGCCCCAGCATTTT
J gene: TRBJ2-7; clone size: few; V gene: TRBV29-1; D gene: .; CDR3 protein: CSVEWDGLSYEQYF; CDR3 DNA: TGCAGCGTTGAGTGGGACGGCCTCTCCTACGAGCAGTACTTC
J gene: TRBJ2-1; clone size: .; V gene: TRBV4-3; D gene: .; CDR3 protein: CASKPRPDGNEQFF; CDR3 DNA: TGCGCCTCCAAACCTAGGCCAGACGGCAATGAGCAGTTCTTC
J gene: TRBJ1-2; clone size: few; V gene: TRBV6-5; D gene: .; CDR3 protein: CASSYSGHYYGYTF; CDR3 DNA: TGTGCCAGCAGTTACTCGGGACATTACTATGGCTACACCTTC
J gene: TRBJ2-2; clone size: few; V gene: TRBV6-1; D gene: .; CDR3 protein: CATKEGGVTGELFF; CDR3 DNA: TGTGCCACCAAAGAGGGGGGCGTCACCGGGGAGCTGTTTTTT
J gene: TRBJ1-2; clone size: few; V gene: TRBV10-2; D gene: .; CDR3 protein: CASWSYTNYGYTF; CDR3 DNA: TGCGCCAGCTGGTCCTACACTAACTATGGCTACACCTTC
J gene: TRBJ2-1; clone size: many; V gene: TRBV14; D gene: .; CDR3 protein: CASSPGFSYNEQFF; CDR3 DNA: TGTGCCAGCAGCCCCGGGTTTTCCTACAATGAGCAGTTCTTC
J gene: TRBJ2-5; clone size: .; V gene: TRBV20-1; D gene: .; CDR3 protein: CSARPWGSLETQYF; CDR3 DNA: TGCAGTGCTAGACCGTGGGGTAGTCTAGAGACCCAGTACTTC
J gene: TRBJ2-1; clone size: many; V gene: TRBV5-1; D gene: TRBD2; CDR3 protein: CASSSGGGSYNEQFF; CDR3 DNA: TGCGCCAGCAGTTCGGGGGGGGGATCCTACAATGAGCAGTTCTTC
J gene: TRBJ2-3; clone size: few; V gene: TRBV6-1; D gene: .; CDR3 protein: CASSETVIDTQYF; CDR3 DNA: TGTGCCAGCAGTGAGACAGTTATAGATACGCAGTATTTT
J gene: TRBJ1-1; clone size: .; V gene: TRBV3-1; D gene: .; CDR3 protein: CASSPTTLNTEAFF; CDR3 DNA: TGTGCCAGCAGCCCCACGACCTTGAACACTGAAGCTTTCTTT
J gene: TRBJ2-6; clone size: .; V gene: TRBV30; D gene: TRBD1; CDR3 protein: CACGTGQTSSGANVLTF; CDR3 DNA: TGTGCCTGTGGGACAGGTCAGACTTCCTCTGGGGCCAACGTCCTGACTTTC
J gene: TRBJ2-1; clone size: .; V gene: TRBV7-9; D gene: TRBD2; CDR3 protein: CASSFPAGSLGEQFF; CDR3 DNA: TGTGCCAGCAGCTTCCCAGCGGGGTCACTGGGGGAGCAGTTCTTC
J gene: TRBJ2-7; clone size: many; V gene: TRBV7-9; D gene: .; CDR3 protein: CASSLALTGYEQYF; CDR3 DNA: TGTGCCAGCAGCTTAGCTTTGACCGGCTACGAGCAGTACTTC
J gene: TRBJ2-1; clone size: .; V gene: TRBV29-1; D gene: TRBD1; CDR3 protein: CSVDRGALDEQFF; CDR3 DNA: TGCAGCGTCGACAGGGGCGCTTTGGATGAGCAGTTCTTC
J gene: TRBJ2-6; clone size: few; V gene: TRBV15; D gene: .; CDR3 protein: CATSEIDSGANVLTF; CDR3 DNA: TGTGCCACCAGCGAAATAGACTCTGGGGCCAACGTCCTGACTTTC
J gene: TRBJ2-5; clone size: many; V gene: TRBV25-1; D gene: TRBD2; CDR3 protein: CASSEAGTSGKGQYF; CDR3 DNA: TGTGCCAGCAGTGAAGCGGGGACTAGCGGGAAGGGGCAGTACTTC
J gene: TRBJ2-1; clone size: few; V gene: TRBV28; D gene: TRBD1; CDR3 protein: CAIKGTGGYNEQFF; CDR3 DNA: TGTGCCATTAAAGGGACAGGGGGTTACAATGAGCAGTTCTTC
J gene: TRBJ2-7; clone size: few; V gene: TRBV4-3; D gene: .; CDR3 protein: CASSQDWKVEGTYEQYF; CDR3 DNA: TGCGCCAGCAGCCAAGATTGGAAGGTAGAGGGAACCTACGAGCAGTACTTC
J gene: TRBJ2-7; clone size: .; V gene: TRBV20-1; D gene: TRBD1; CDR3 protein: CSARDLLLGQGVKQYF; CDR3 DNA: TGCAGTGCTAGGGACCTCCTCCTAGGACAGGGGGTGAAGCAGTACTTC
J gene: TRBJ2-5; clone size: few; V gene: TRBV29-1; D gene: .; CDR3 protein: CSVESIAGQTQYF; CDR3 DNA: TGCAGCGTTGAAAGTATAGCCGGGCAGACCCAGTACTTC
J gene: TRBJ2-7; clone size: few; V gene: TRBV2; D gene: TRBD1; CDR3 protein: CASTRDRGPYEQYF; CDR3 DNA: TGTGCCAGCACTCGGGACAGGGGCCCCTACGAGCAGTACTTC
J gene: TRBJ1-5; clone size: few; V gene: TRBV20-1; D gene: .; CDR3 protein: CSARVGQTNQPQHF; CDR3 DNA: TGCAGTGCTAGAGTAGGTCAAACAAATCAGCCCCAGCATTTT
J gene: TRBJ2-3; clone size: many; V gene: TRBV27; D gene: TRBD2; CDR3 protein: CASSFGLAGVLRTDTQYF; CDR3 DNA: TGTGCCAGCAGTTTTGGTTTGGCGGGAGTGTTGAGGACAGATACGCAGTATTTT
J gene: TRBJ1-2; clone size: .; V gene: TRBV25-1; D gene: .; CDR3 protein: CASSEGPGTYGYTF; CDR3 DNA: TGTGCCAGCAGTGAGGGGCCAGGGACCTATGGCTACACCTTC
J gene: TRBJ1-3; clone size: .; V gene: TRBV12-3/TRBV12-4; D gene: .; CDR3 protein: CASSPHLTGAGNTIYF; CDR3 DNA: TGTGCCAGCAGTCCCCATCTCACAGGTGCCGGAAACACCATATATTTT
J gene: TRBJ2-2; clone size: few; V gene: TRBV6-2/TRBV6-3; D gene: TRBD1; CDR3 protein: CASSPLPGQANTGELFF; CDR3 DNA: TGTGCCAGCAGTCCACTTCCGGGACAGGCGAACACCGGGGAGCTGTTTTTT
J gene: TRBJ2-1; clone size: .; V gene: TRBV20-1; D gene: TRBD2; CDR3 protein: CSAWTSGGSSYNEQFF; CDR3 DNA: TGCAGTGCATGGACTAGCGGGGGGAGCTCCTACAATGAGCAGTTCTTC
J gene: TRBJ2-7; clone size: .; V gene: TRBV20-1; D gene: TRBD2; CDR3 protein: CSATSGRSVHEQYF; CDR3 DNA: TGCAGTGCTACGAGCGGGAGGTCCGTCCACGAGCAGTACTTC
J gene: TRBJ1-1; clone size: .; V gene: TRBV5-5; D gene: TRBD1; CDR3 protein: CASSLVGQSSTEAFF; CDR3 DNA: TGTGCCAGCAGCTTGGTGGGACAGTCCTCCACTGAAGCTTTCTTT
J gene: TRBJ2-7; clone size: .; V gene: TRBV6-1; D gene: TRBD1; CDR3 protein: CASSGGTGGDYEQYF; CDR3 DNA: TGTGCCAGCAGTGGAGGGACAGGGGGTGACTACGAGCAGTACTTC
J gene: TRBJ2-5; clone size: few; V gene: TRBV10-3; D gene: .; CDR3 protein: CAIRRSLTDQETQYF; CDR3 DNA: TGTGCCATCAGGAGGTCCCTGACAGACCAAGAGACCCAGTACTTC
J gene: TRBJ1-2; clone size: few; V gene: TRBV12-3/TRBV12-4; D gene: TRBD1; CDR3 protein: CASSKGQGNYGYTF; CDR3 DNA: TGTGCCAGCAGTAAAGGACAGGGGAACTATGGCTACACCTTC
J gene: TRBJ1-1; clone size: .; V gene: TRBV7-2; D gene: .; CDR3 protein: CASSSQGMTEAFF; CDR3 DNA: TGTGCCAGCAGCTCGCAGGGGATGACTGAAGCTTTCTTT
J gene: TRBJ2-3; clone size: few; V gene: TRBV3-1; D gene: .; CDR3 protein: CASSQDLGQRAVTDTQYF; CDR3 DNA: TGTGCCAGCAGCCAAGATCTTGGGCAGCGGGCAGTAACAGATACGCAGTATTTT
J gene: TRBJ2-2; clone size: few; V gene: TRBV5-1; D gene: .; CDR3 protein: CASSLEQDNTGELFF; CDR3 DNA: TGCGCCAGCAGCTTGGAACAGGATAACACCGGGGAGCTGTTTTTT
J gene: TRBJ2-1; clone size: few; V gene: TRBV4-1; D gene: .; CDR3 protein: CASSQDLAIGEQFF; CDR3 DNA: TGCGCCAGCAGCCAAGATCTCGCAATAGGTGAGCAGTTCTTC
J gene: TRBJ1-5; clone size: .; V gene: TRBV12-3/TRBV12-4; D gene: TRBD1; CDR3 protein: CASSFSKTGGNQPQHF; CDR3 DNA: TGTGCCAGCAGTTTCTCCAAGACAGGGGGCAATCAGCCCCAGCATTTT
J gene: TRBJ2-7; clone size: few; V gene: TRBV5-1; D gene: TRBD2; CDR3 protein: CASSLAGTSVEQYF; CDR3 DNA: TGCGCCAGCAGCTTGGCCGGGACTAGCGTAGAGCAGTACTTC
J gene: TRBJ2-7; clone size: many; V gene: TRBV12-3/TRBV12-4; D gene: TRBD2; CDR3 protein: CASSFSGGWYEQYF; CDR3 DNA: TGTGCCAGCAGTTTCTCGGGGGGGTGGTACGAGCAGTACTTC
J gene: TRBJ2-2; clone size: few; V gene: TRBV28; D gene: TRBD1; CDR3 protein: CASSADRGQGELFF; CDR3 DNA: TGTGCCAGCAGCGCCGACAGGGGGCAGGGGGAGCTGTTTTTT
J gene: TRBJ2-7; clone size: many; V gene: TRBV12-3/TRBV12-4; D gene: .; CDR3 protein: CASSLGPGSSYEQYF; CDR3 DNA: TGTGCCAGCAGTTTAGGGCCGGGATCCTCCTACGAGCAGTACTTC
J gene: TRBJ2-7; clone size: .; V gene: TRBV7-9; D gene: .; CDR3 protein: CASSLAGPDSGEQYF; CDR3 DNA: TGTGCCAGCAGCTTAGCGGGACCGGACAGTGGCGAGCAGTACTTC
J gene: TRBJ2-1; clone size: .; V gene: TRBV20-1; D gene: .; CDR3 protein: CSASRLRASSYNEQFF; CDR3 DNA: TGCAGTGCTAGTAGACTGCGGGCCAGCTCCTACAATGAGCAGTTCTTC
J gene: TRBJ2-1; clone size: few; V gene: TRBV9; D gene: .; CDR3 protein: CASSVNRDEQFF; CDR3 DNA: TGTGCCAGCAGCGTCAACCGGGATGAGCAGTTCTTC
J gene: TRBJ1-1; clone size: many; V gene: TRBV5-1; D gene: .; CDR3 protein: CASSSPGNTEAFF; CDR3 DNA: TGCGCCAGCAGTTCCCCTGGGAACACTGAAGCTTTCTTT
J gene: TRBJ2-2; clone size: few; V gene: TRBV7-3; D gene: TRBD2; CDR3 protein: CASSQDGTSVTGELFF; CDR3 DNA: TGTGCCAGCAGCCAGGACGGGACTAGCGTGACCGGGGAGCTGTTTTTT
J gene: TRBJ1-2; clone size: .; V gene: TRBV29-1; D gene: TRBD1; CDR3 protein: CSVGGTGIHGYTF; CDR3 DNA: TGCAGCGTCGGCGGGACAGGAATTCATGGCTACACCTTC
J gene: TRBJ2-7; clone size: .; V gene: TRBV6-2/TRBV6-3; D gene: TRBD2; CDR3 protein: CASSYLAGGSIYEQYF; CDR3 DNA: TGTGCCAGCAGTTACCTAGCGGGAGGGTCAATCTACGAGCAGTACTTC
J gene: TRBJ1-4; clone size: .; V gene: TRBV4-3; D gene: TRBD1; CDR3 protein: CASSQVRARTGNEKLFF; CDR3 DNA: TGCGCCAGCAGCCAAGTGCGGGCCCGGACAGGGAACGAAAAACTGTTTTTT
J gene: TRBJ1-5; clone size: .; V gene: TRBV6-1; D gene: .; CDR3 protein: CASSEAVRTQEHTDQPQHF; CDR3 DNA: TGTGCCAGCAGTGAGGCGGTCAGAACACAGGAGCATACGGATCAGCCCCAGCATTTT
J gene: TRBJ2-5; clone size: .; V gene: TRBV12-3/TRBV12-4; D gene: TRBD2; CDR3 protein: CASSLSSGDGETQYF; CDR3 DNA: TGTGCCAGCAGTTTGTCTAGCGGGGACGGAGAGACCCAGTACTTC
J gene: TRBJ2-7; clone size: few; V gene: TRBV5-4; D gene: .; CDR3 protein: CASSSDREGYEQYF; CDR3 DNA: TGTGCCAGTTCGTCGGACAGGGAGGGGTACGAGCAGTACTTC
J gene: TRBJ2-2; clone size: few; V gene: TRBV5-1; D gene: .; CDR3 protein: CASSTQTSNTGELFF; CDR3 DNA: TGCGCCAGCAGCACCCAGACATCTAACACCGGGGAGCTGTTTTTT
J gene: TRBJ2-7; clone size: many; V gene: TRBV12-3/TRBV12-4; D gene: TRBD2; CDR3 protein: CASSLTSGGTYEQYF; CDR3 DNA: TGTGCCAGCAGTCTAACTAGCGGGGGTACCTACGAGCAGTACTTC
J gene: TRBJ2-5; clone size: .; V gene: TRBV11-1; D gene: .; CDR3 protein: CASSLEGGPETQYF; CDR3 DNA: TGTGCCAGCAGCTTAGAGGGAGGCCCAGAGACCCAGTACTTC
J gene: TRBJ2-1; clone size: .; V gene: TRBV28; D gene: .; CDR3 protein: CASSLGVLRGNNEQFF; CDR3 DNA: TGTGCCAGCAGTCTAGGTGTTCTTCGGGGAAACAATGAGCAGTTCTTC